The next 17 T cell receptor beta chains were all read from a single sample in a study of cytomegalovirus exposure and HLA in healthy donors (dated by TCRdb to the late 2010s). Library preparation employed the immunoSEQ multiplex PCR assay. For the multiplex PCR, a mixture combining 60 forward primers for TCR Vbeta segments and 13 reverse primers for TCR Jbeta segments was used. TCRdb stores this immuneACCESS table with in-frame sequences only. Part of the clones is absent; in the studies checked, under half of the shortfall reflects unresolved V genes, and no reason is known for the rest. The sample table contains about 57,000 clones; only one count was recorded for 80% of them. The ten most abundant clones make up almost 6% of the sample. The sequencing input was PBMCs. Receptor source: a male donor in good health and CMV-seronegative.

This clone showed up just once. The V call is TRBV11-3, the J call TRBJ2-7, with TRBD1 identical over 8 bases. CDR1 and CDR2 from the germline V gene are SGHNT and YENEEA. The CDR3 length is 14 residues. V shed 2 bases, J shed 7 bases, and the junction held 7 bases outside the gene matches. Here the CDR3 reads CASSLSQGAREQYF. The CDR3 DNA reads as TGTGCCAGCAGCTTAAGTCAGGGGGCGCGTGAGCAGTACTTC.

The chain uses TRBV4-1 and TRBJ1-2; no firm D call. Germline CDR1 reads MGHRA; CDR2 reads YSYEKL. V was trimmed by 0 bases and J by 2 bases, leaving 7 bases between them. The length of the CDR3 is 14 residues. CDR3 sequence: CASSQENRNYGYTF. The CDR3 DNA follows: TGCGCCAGCAGCCAAGAAAACAGAAACTATGGCTACACCTTC.

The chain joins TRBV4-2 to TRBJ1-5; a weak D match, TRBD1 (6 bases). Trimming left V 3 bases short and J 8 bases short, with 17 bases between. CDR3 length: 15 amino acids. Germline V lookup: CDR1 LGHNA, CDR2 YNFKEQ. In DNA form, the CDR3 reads TGTGCCAGCAGCCAGGAACAGGGTAGGAGTGAGCCCCAGCATTTT. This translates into CASSQEQGRSEPQHF.

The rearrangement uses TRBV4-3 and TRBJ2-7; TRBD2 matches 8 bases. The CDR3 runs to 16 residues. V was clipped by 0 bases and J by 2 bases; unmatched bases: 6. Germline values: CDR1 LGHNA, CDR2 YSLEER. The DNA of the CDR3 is TGCGCCAGCAGCCAAGACCAGCGGGGGAGGACCTACGAGCAGTACTTC. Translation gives CASSQDQRGRTYEQYF.

This CDR3 is CASSLVDRGPEAFF. Here the CDR3 DNA reads TGTGCCAGCAGCTTGGTGGACAGGGGACCGGAAGCTTTCTTT. The V call is TRBV5-6, the J call TRBJ1-1; 9 bases fit TRBD1. CDR1 is SGHDT, CDR2 YYEEEE, per germline. The CDR3 is 14 residues long. The ends lost 0 bases at V and 8 bases at J; junction bases unmatched: 5.

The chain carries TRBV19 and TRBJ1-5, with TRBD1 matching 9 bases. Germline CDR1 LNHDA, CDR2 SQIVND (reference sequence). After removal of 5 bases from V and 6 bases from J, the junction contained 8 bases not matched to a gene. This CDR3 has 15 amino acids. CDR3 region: CASSWRTGAGQPQHF. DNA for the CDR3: TGTGCCAGTAGTTGGCGGACAGGGGCTGGTCAGCCCCAGCATTTT.

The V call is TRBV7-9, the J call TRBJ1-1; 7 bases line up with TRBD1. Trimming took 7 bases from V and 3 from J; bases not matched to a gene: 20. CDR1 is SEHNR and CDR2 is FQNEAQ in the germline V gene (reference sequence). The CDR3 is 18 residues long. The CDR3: CASNLRGTVGQGDTEAFF. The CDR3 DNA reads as TGTGCCAGCAACCTCCGGGGGACAGTGGGCCAAGGGGACACTGAAGCTTTCTTT.

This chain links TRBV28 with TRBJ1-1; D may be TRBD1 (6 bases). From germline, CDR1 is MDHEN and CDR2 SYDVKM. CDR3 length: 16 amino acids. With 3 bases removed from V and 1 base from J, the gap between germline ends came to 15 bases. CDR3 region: CASSLTGQASNTEAFF. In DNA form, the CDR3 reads TGTGCCAGCAGTTTGACAGGCCAAGCCTCGAACACTGAAGCTTTCTTT.

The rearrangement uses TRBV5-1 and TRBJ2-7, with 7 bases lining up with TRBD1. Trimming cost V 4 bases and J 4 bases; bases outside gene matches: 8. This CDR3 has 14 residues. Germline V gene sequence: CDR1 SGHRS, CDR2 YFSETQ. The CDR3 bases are TGCGCCAGCAGCCCGAGGACAGGATTGTACGAGCAGTACTTC. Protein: CASSPRTGLYEQYF.

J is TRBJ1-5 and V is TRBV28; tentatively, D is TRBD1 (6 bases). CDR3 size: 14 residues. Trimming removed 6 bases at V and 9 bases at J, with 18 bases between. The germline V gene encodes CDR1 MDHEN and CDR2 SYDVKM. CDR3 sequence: CASRPTGPQWPQHF. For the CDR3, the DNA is TGTGCCAGCAGACCGACAGGTCCGCAATGGCCCCAGCATTTT.

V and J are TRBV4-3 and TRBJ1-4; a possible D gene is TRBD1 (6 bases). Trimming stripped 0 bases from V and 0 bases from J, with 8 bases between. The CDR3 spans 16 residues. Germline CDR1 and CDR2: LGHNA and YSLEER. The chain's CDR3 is CASSQDWTATNEKLFF. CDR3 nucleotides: TGCGCCAGCAGCCAAGATTGGACAGCAACTAATGAAAAACTGTTTTTT.

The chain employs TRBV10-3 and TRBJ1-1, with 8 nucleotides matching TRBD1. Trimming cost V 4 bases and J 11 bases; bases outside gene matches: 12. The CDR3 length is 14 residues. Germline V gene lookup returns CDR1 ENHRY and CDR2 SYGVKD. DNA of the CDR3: TGTGCCATCAGTGCCCCAGACAGGGGTGGGGAGGCTTTCTTT. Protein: CAISAPDRGGEAFF.

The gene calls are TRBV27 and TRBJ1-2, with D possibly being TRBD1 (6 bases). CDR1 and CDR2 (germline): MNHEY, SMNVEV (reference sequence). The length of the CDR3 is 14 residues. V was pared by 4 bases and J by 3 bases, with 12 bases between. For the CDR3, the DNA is TGTGCCAGCAGTTACGGGGGGGCAGACTATGGCTACACCTTC. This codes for CASSYGGADYGYTF.

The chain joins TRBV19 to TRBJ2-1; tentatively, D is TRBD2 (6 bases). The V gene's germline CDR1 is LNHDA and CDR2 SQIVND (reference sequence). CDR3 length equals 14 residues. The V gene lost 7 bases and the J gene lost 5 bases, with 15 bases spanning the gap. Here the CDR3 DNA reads TGTGCCAGTAAGCCCCGGGGAGGCGACAATGAGCAGTTCTTC. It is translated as CASKPRGGDNEQFF.

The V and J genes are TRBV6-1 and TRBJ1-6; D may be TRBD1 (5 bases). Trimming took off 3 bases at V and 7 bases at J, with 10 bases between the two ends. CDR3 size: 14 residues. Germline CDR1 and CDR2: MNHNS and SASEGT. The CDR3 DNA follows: TGTGCCAGCAGTGATGGTCGGGGGAATTCACCCCTCCACTTT. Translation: CASSDGRGNSPLHF.

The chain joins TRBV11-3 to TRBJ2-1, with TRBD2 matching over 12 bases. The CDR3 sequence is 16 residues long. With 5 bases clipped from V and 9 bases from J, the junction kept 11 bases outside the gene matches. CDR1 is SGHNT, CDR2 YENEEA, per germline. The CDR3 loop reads CASSLDPSGGAGEQFF. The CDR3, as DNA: TGTGCCAGCAGCCTCGATCCTAGCGGGGGGGCCGGTGAGCAGTTCTTC.

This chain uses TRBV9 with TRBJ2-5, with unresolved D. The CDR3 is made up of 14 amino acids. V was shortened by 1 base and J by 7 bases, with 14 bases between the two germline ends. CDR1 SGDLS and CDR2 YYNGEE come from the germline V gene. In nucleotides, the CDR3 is TGTGCCAGCAGCGTATCCCCTAGTGAAGGGACCCAGTACTTC. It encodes CASSVSPSEGTQYF.